The 6 T cell receptor beta chains below come from one sample, sequenced in a study of CD8+ T cells in alopecia areata. Extracted RNA was reverse transcribed into cDNA, the sequencing template. Sequencing was performed with immunoSEQ multiplex PCR; in TCRdb, only in-frame clones are kept and a portion is missing. The sample lists some 82,000 clones; just over 50% were seen once. The sample consisted of NKG2D-high CD8+ T cells sorted from blood. The receptors originated from a human donor with alopecia areata.

This sequence joins TRBV18 and TRBJ1-5, with D maybe TRBD1 (5 bases). The V gene lost 3 bases and the J gene lost 5 bases, with 11 bases spanning the gap. The CDR3 has 14 amino acids. Looked up from germline, CDR1 is KGHSH and CDR2 is LQKENI. The CDR3 DNA follows: TGTGCCAGCTCACCGACGGGGGTGGATCAGCCCCAGCATTTT. Amino acid sequence: CASSPTGVDQPQHF.

The chain employs TRBV11-2 and TRBJ1-1; no reliable D call. The CDR3 length is 13 residues. Trimming shortened V by 1 base and J by 4 bases, and 7 bases separated the two germline ends. Germline V gene data show CDR1 as SGHAT and CDR2 as FQNNGV. The CDR3 loop reads CASSLVSSTEAFF. Here the CDR3 DNA reads TGTGCCAGCAGCTTAGTGAGCAGCACTGAAGCTTTCTTT.

This clone was recorded a few times. V usage is TRBV29-1 and J usage is TRBJ2-7, with D maybe TRBD1 (5 bases). V lost 4 bases and J 3 bases, leaving 13 bases between the germline ends. This CDR3 is 13 amino acids long. Germline values: CDR1 SQVTM, CDR2 ANQGSEA. The CDR3 DNA reads TGCAGCGTTGGAGCAGGGTCGGGCTACGAGCAGTACTTC. This gives the protein CSVGAGSGYEQYF.

The chain combines TRBV4-1 with TRBJ2-3, with D unresolved. Trimming removed 1 base from V and 1 base from J, with 9 bases in between. The CDR3 spans 15 residues. CDR1 and CDR2 (germline): MGHRA, YSYEKL. CDR3 sequence (DNA): TGCGCCAGCAGCCAAGTGAAGTCGGGCACAGATACGCAGTATTTT. It yields the protein CASSQVKSGTDTQYF.

By sample fraction, this clone is medium-sized (0.01 to 0.1%). This chain's CDR3 is CASSQGGMDEQFF. In DNA form, the CDR3 reads TGCGCCAGCAGCCAGGGCGGGATGGATGAGCAGTTCTTC. This rearrangement joins TRBV4-1 to TRBJ2-1, with D tentatively TRBD2 (6 bases). CDR3 length: 13 residues. Germline V gives CDR1 MGHRA, CDR2 YSYEKL. Trimming removed 3 bases from V and 8 bases from J, with 11 bases in between.

The sample holds one count of this clone. V usage is TRBV30 and J usage is TRBJ1-2; 7 positions match TRBD1. CDR3 length: 15 amino acids. CDR1 and CDR2 from the germline V gene are GTSNPN and SVGIG (reference sequence). V gave up 0 bases and J gave up 2 bases; unmatched junction bases: 6. The CDR3 DNA reads TGTGCCTGGAGTGTGAAAGACAGGGCGAACTATGGCTACACCTTC. Its translation: CAWSVKDRANYGYTF.